One and the same sample provided the 21 T cell receptor beta chains below, sequenced in a study of post-analysis software for immune sequencing data. Incorporated into the TCR beta cDNA libraries were unique molecular identifiers, which served to reduce PCR and sequencing biases. MiXCR, run by TCRdb on the PCR reads, gives a single entry per CDR3 protein. Among 350,000 to 500,000 distinct CDR3 sequences, more than 30% were seen once, and the ten largest hold about 8%. What these receptors recognize is not known. General study findings and limits: Five or six TRBV segments, TRBV5-6, TRBV5-1 and TRBV20-1 among them, were found more frequent in patients than controls.

What was sequenced was blood. Receptors originate from a girl aged 2 to 10 with multiple sclerosis.

The gene calls are TRBV11-1 and TRBJ1-1; D is undetermined. The V end lost 1 base, the J end lost 7 bases, and 10 bases lay between the germline ends. This CDR3 has 13 residues. The germline V gene has CDR1 SGHAT and CDR2 FQDESV (reference sequence). CDR3 sequence reads: CASSLEVVGEAFF. Here the CDR3 DNA reads TGTGCCAGCAGCTTAGAGGTGGTCGGTGAAGCTTTCTTT.

This clonotype occurred a few times. The chain is built from TRBV3-1 and TRBJ1-6, with D maybe TRBD1 (6 bases). CDR1 and CDR2 (germline): LGHDT, YNNKEL (reference sequence). The ends were cut back, 4 bases at V and 5 bases at J, with 9 bases in the middle. This CDR3 is 14 amino acids long. CDR3 DNA sequence: TGTGCCAGCAGCCCCCACAGGGATAATTCACCCCTCCACTTT. Amino acid sequence: CASSPHRDNSPLHF.

The CDR3 is CASSLFAQETQYF. For the CDR3, the DNA is TGCGCCAGCAGCTTATTTGCCCAAGAGACCCAGTACTTC. The chain employs TRBV5-1 and TRBJ2-5; D is unclear. The V gene lost 2 bases and the J gene lost 1 base, with 6 bases spanning the gap. The V gene's germline CDR1 is SGHRS and CDR2 YFSETQ. The CDR3 totals 13 residues.

Only a few counts were recorded for this clonotype. The V and J genes are TRBV15 and TRBJ1-6, with D perhaps TRBD1 (5 bases). This CDR3 comprises 16 residues. The germline CDR1 and CDR2 sequences are LNHNV and YYDKDF (reference sequence). Trimming cost V 1 base and J 7 bases, with 14 bases left between them. The CDR3 DNA is TGTGCCACCAGCAGAGTTGGGAGGGGTAGGAATTCACCCCTCCACTTT. Protein product: CATSRVGRGRNSPLHF.

The genes are TRBV20-1 and TRBJ1-4; 8 bases fit TRBD1. This CDR3 has 13 amino acids. Germline lookup yields CDR1 DFQATT and CDR2 SNEGSKA (reference sequence). J gave up 5 bases and V 5 bases, and 4 bases lay outside the gene matches. The CDR3 here is CSAGQGRNEKLFF. The DNA for the CDR3 is TGCAGTGCTGGACAGGGTCGGAATGAAAAACTGTTTTTT.

In this sample, this clonotype turned up a few times. V is TRBV28 and J is TRBJ2-7, with D possibly matching TRBD1 (5 bases). CDR3 length: 13 amino acids. The ends were cut back, 5 bases at V and 3 bases at J, with 11 bases in the middle. Germline loops: CDR1 MDHEN, CDR2 SYDVKM. CDR3 protein: CASSDRQSYEQYF. The CDR3 DNA sequence: TGTGCCAGCAGTGACCGACAGAGCTACGAGCAGTACTTC.

The V gene is TRBV10-3, the J gene TRBJ2-7; maybe TRBD1 (6 bases). The CDR3 is 14 residues long. V shed 5 bases and J shed 1 base, with 12 bases lying between them. Germline V gene sequence: CDR1 ENHRY, CDR2 SYGVKD. The CDR3 DNA reads TGTGCCATCAGTAGGGGACAACAATCCTACGAGCAGTACTTC. It is translated as CAISRGQQSYEQYF.

This chain links TRBV27 with TRBJ2-3, with 8 positions matching TRBD2. The CDR3 covers 16 residues. V was pared by 7 bases and J by 2 bases, with 11 bases of the junction left unmatched. Looked up from germline, CDR1 is MNHEY and CDR2 is SMNVEV (reference sequence). The CDR3 coding sequence is TGTGCCAGCACCCCCGGGAGGGGAAGATTCACAGATACGCAGTATTTT. Protein sequence: CASTPGRGRFTDTQYF.

Only one count was recorded for this clonotype. V and J are TRBV12-5 and TRBJ2-5; the D is unclear. The DNA matches TRBJ2-7 better at its end, which makes the J call doubtful. The CDR3 spans 15 residues. CDR1 and CDR2 (germline): LGHNT, FRNRAP. CDR3 amino acids: CASGLVPSYTDEQYF. The CDR3 DNA follows: TGTGCTAGTGGTTTGGTACCAAGCTACACTGACGAGCAGTACTTC.

By its share, this clonotype is medium-sized (0.01 to 0.1%). The chain carries TRBV10-3 and TRBJ2-7; D tentatively fits TRBD1 or TRBD2 (5 bases each). This CDR3 comprises 12 residues. Germline CDR1 reads ENHRY; CDR2 reads SYGVKD. Trimming left V 3 bases short and J 6 bases short, with 9 bases between. The CDR3 protein is CAISEMGVEQYF. CDR3 coding DNA: TGTGCCATCAGTGAAATGGGGGTCGAGCAGTACTTC.

The chain is built from TRBV20-1 and TRBJ2-1; TRBD1 or TRBD2 may be the D gene (5 bases each). There are 13 residues in the CDR3. Germline CDR1 and CDR2: DFQATT and SNEGSKA (reference sequence). Trimming took 2 bases from V and 11 from J, leaving 16 bases between them. CDR3: CSARFQWQGQQFF. The CDR3 DNA sequence: TGCAGTGCTAGATTTCAGTGGCAGGGACAGCAGTTCTTC.

The gene calls are TRBV29-1 and TRBJ2-1; possible D gene TRBD1, 5 bases. This CDR3 region has 11 residues. From germline, CDR1 is SQVTM and CDR2 ANQGSEA. V shed 2 bases and J shed 7 bases, with 6 bases lying between them. The CDR3 coding sequence is TGCAGCGTTGAAAAGGGGAATGAGCAGTTCTTC. Residues: CSVEKGNEQFF.

This clonotype was seen more than once but under ten times. DNA of the CDR3: TGTGCCAGCAGCCCGGACAGTAGCAATCAGCCCCAGCATTTT. This gives the protein CASSPDSSNQPQHF. J is TRBJ1-5 and V is TRBV12-3 or TRBV12-4, with D perhaps matching TRBD1 (6 bases). CDR3 length: 14 residues. Deletions cut 6 bases from V and 0 bases from J, with 9 bases between.

This clonotype was picked up a small number of times. The chain couples TRBV20-1 to TRBJ2-1; D remains ambiguous. Germline CDR1 is DFQATT and CDR2 is SNEGSKA (reference sequence). Between the trimmed V and J ends, which lost 3 bases and 4 bases, there was a span of 4 bases. The CDR3 consists of 11 residues. The CDR3 is CSASWYNEQFF. CDR3 nucleotides: TGCAGTGCTAGCTGGTACAATGAGCAGTTCTTC.

V usage is TRBV5-1 and J usage is TRBJ2-7; tentatively, D is TRBD2 (6 bases). Germline CDR1 and CDR2: SGHRS and YFSETQ. The CDR3 consists of 14 residues. V lost 5 bases and J lost 3, with 15 bases in between. The CDR3 bases are TGCGCCAGCAGAGGGACCGGAGGGTTCTACGAGCAGTACTTC. It codes for CASRGTGGFYEQYF.

This chain uses TRBV2 with TRBJ2-7, with 7 bases lining up with TRBD2. The germline gives CDR1 SNHLY, CDR2 FYNNEI. Trimming took 7 bases from V and 0 from J; bases not matched to a gene: 9. This CDR3 comprises 15 residues. CDR3 bases: TGTGCCAGCACCCCTCCAAGCGGGGCCTCCTACGAGCAGTACTTC. Translated: CASTPPSGASYEQYF.

This clonotype was detected only a few times. J is TRBJ2-1 and V is TRBV11-2; TRBD2 matches at 10 bases. V lost 7 bases and J lost 2; bases outside the gene matches: 5. Per germline, CDR1 SGHAT and CDR2 FQNNGV. CDR3 size: 15 residues. In DNA, the CDR3 is TGTGCCAGCACGAAAGCGGGAGGGCCCTACAATGAGCAGTTCTTC. This gives the protein CASTKAGGPYNEQFF.

V and J are TRBV27 and TRBJ2-7; a weak D match, TRBD1 (6 bases). The V and J ends lost 5 bases and 3 bases respectively, with 11 bases between them. There are 13 residues in the CDR3. Per germline, CDR1 MNHEY and CDR2 SMNVEV (reference sequence). CDR3 coding DNA: TGTGCCAGCAGTAGGACAGCGCTCTACGAGCAGTACTTC. This sequence encodes CASSRTALYEQYF.

Details on this clonotype: One end of the junction does not line up with germline, which may come from a read error. The genes are TRBV4-1 and TRBJ1-2; D remains unclear. This CDR3 is built from 14 residues. Per germline, CDR1 MGHRA and CDR2 YSYEKL. The CDR3 here is CASSQERGNYGYTF. The CDR3 bases are TGCGCCAGCAGCCAAGAAAGAGGGAACTACGGCTACACCTTC.

The chain employs TRBV10-3 and TRBJ2-3, with 13 bases aligning to TRBD2. Germline V gives CDR1 ENHRY, CDR2 SYGVKD. V lost 2 bases, J lost 6 bases, and 5 bases stayed unmatched. The length of the CDR3 is 16 residues. Here the CDR3 reads CAISEGLAGDPDTQYF. Here the CDR3 DNA reads TGTGCCATCAGTGAGGGACTAGCGGGGGACCCGGATACGCAGTATTTT.

This rearrangement joins TRBV27 to TRBJ2-7; D might be TRBD1 (6 bases). This CDR3 contains 17 residues. Germline lookup yields CDR1 MNHEY and CDR2 SMNVEV (reference sequence). Trimming pared 5 bases from V and 3 bases from J, leaving 23 bases between. For the CDR3, the DNA is TGTGCCAGCAGTCCTGTTTCTACAGGGACGAACTACTACGAGCAGTACTTC. Residues: CASSPVSTGTNYYEQYF.